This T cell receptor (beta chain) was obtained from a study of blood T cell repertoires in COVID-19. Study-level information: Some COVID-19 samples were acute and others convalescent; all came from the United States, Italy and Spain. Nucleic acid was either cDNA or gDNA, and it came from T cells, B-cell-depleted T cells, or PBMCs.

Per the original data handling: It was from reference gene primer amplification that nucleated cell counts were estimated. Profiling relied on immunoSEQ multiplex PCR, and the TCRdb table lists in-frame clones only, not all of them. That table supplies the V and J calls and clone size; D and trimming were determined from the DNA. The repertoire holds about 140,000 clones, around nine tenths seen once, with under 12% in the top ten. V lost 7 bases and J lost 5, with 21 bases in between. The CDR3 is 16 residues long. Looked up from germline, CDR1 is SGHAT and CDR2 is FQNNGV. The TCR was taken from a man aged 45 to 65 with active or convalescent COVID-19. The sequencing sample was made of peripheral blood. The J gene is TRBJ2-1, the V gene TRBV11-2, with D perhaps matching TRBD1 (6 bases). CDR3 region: CASTTPKRTANNEQFF. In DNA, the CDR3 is TGTGCCAGCACCACACCTAAAAGGACAGCCAACAATGAGCAGTTCTTC.